The 5 T cell receptor beta chains below come from one sample, sequenced in a study of spatial heterogeneity in lung cancer (dated by TCRdb to between 2018 and 2021). In the paper's terms, the time point label means: sample taken at primary tumor resection. Libraries were made using 5' RACE. The sample was run on a NextSeq 500. TCRdb cleaned the public reads at Q25 with fastp, built clones with MiXCR and kept in-frame beta chains. Rows matching on CDR3 protein sequence are summarized as one entry with the most common DNA and genes. A total of over 50,000 distinct CDR3 sequences appear in this sample, 6.3% of them only once. Roughly 14% of the sample is taken by the ten largest. The specimen was PBMCs, collected at surgery. The receptors stem from a female donor with early-stage non-small cell lung cancer.

The chain couples TRBV14 to TRBJ1-5; D uncertain. V lost 1 base, J lost 5 bases, and 6 bases lay in between. The CDR3 runs 13 residues. CDR1 and CDR2 (germline): SGHDN, FVKESK. This CDR3 is CASSQGQHQPQHF. CDR3 nucleotide sequence: TGTGCCAGCAGCCAAGGGCAGCATCAGCCCCAGCATTTT.

This clonotype was detected a few times. This chain joins TRBV7-8 and TRBJ2-3; D possibly uses TRBD1 or TRBD2 (5 bases each). Germline V CDR1 and CDR2: SGHVS, FQNEAQ. V was clipped by 2 bases and J by 2 bases, with 23 bases between them. CDR3 length: 19 amino acids. The CDR3 coding sequence is TGTGCCAGCAGCTTATCGTACCGGGGCCAACCGAGGACCACAGATACGCAGTATTTT. Its translation is CASSLSYRGQPRTTDTQYF.

This clonotype was picked up many times. V is TRBV5-6 and J is TRBJ1-2; possibly TRBD1 for D (5 bases). The CDR3 length is 13 residues. In germline, CDR1 is SGHDT, CDR2 YYEEEE. V lost 1 base and J 6 bases, leaving 10 bases between the germline ends. CDR3 in DNA: TGTGCCAGCAGCTTGAAGACAGACGATGGCTACACCTTC. Its translation: CASSLKTDDGYTF.

This clonotype was seen many times. The CDR3 DNA reads as TGTGCCAGCAGTCCAGGACTAGAGCCTAATACGCAGTATTTT. It is translated as CASSPGLEPNTQYF. The chain employs TRBV5-6 and TRBJ2-3, with TRBD2 identical over 7 bases. The V gene's germline CDR1 is SGHDT and CDR2 YYEEEE. The CDR3 has 14 residues. J was trimmed by 7 bases and V by 5 bases; bases with no gene match: 10.

This clonotype was seen at least ten times. This chain uses TRBV29-1 with TRBJ1-1; maybe TRBD1 (5 bases). The CDR3 totals 13 residues. V dropped 5 bases and J dropped 1 base, with 11 bases sitting between them. Germline CDR1 and CDR2: SQVTM and ANQGSEA. The CDR3 DNA follows: TGCAGCGTTACCCAAACAGGGAACACTGAAGCTTTCTTT. Its protein product is CSVTQTGNTEAFF.